This TCR beta chain derives from a study of low-dose radiotherapy and immunotherapy resistance in tumors (dated by TCRdb to 2021 to 2024). Background on the whole study: Patients in Cohort 1 were given 0.5 Gy per fraction every 2 weeks, and the prescribed total PTV dose was 6.5 Gy. Cyclophosphamide 200 mg/m2 was administered intravenously every two weeks, one day before each radiation and immunotherapy administration. Cohort 2 received 1 Gy per fraction every two weeks, with a total of 13 Gy over 26 weeks. No randomization into treatment groups was done for the people taking part in the trial. Eight patients were included in the translational analysis: three from the first dose cohort and the first five from the second dose cohort. Patients were given nivolumab as a 240 mg flat dose every two weeks and ipilimumab at 1 mg/kg every six weeks, with both drugs delivered intravenously. Aspirin 300 mg was taken orally once daily by patients for four cycles, starting on cycle 1 day 1.

The time point label, as the study defines it: before trial treatment. Donors were enrolled in RACIN, a single-arm phase I dose-escalation trial in which nivolumab, ipilimumab, aspirin, low-dose cyclophosphamide and low-dose radiotherapy were combined. Patients were eligible if they had advanced solid tumors that were TIL-negative. Sequencing was carried out with an Illumina HiSeq 2500. Superscript III and a set of TRAV- and TRBV-specific primers were used to synthesize first-strand cDNA, so that both TCRalpha and TCRbeta chains were covered. A roughly 19-cycle PCR with Phusion amplified the TCRs, pairing a constant-region primer with the adapter that was attached to the V primers. The MessageAmp II aRNA Amplification Kit was used to amplify the isolated mRNA, with in vitro transcription run for more than 15 hours at 37 degrees C. The Dynabeads mRNA DIRECT Purification Kit was used to isolate mRNA for TCR sequencing. Indexed Illumina adapters were added in a second Phusion PCR of 20 to 30 cycles, after which AMPure XP beads were used to purify the products. The source study handled its data this way. Custom Perl scripts pooled TCR sequences encoding the same protein, removed out-of-frame sequences and computed each clonotype's abundance. Any TCR sequence backed by just one read was left out of the analysis. The metrics used to describe the repertoires included Shannon entropy, Gini index, clonality, richness, and the frequency of TCRs shared between repertoires. Using fastp trimming at Q25 and MiXCR clonotype assembly, TCRdb reanalyzed the public sequencing data and kept in-frame beta chains. Each CDR3 protein gets just one entry, which takes the most common genes and DNA from the rows behind it. What appears here as the V and J calls and clone size reflects TCRdb's work, not the paper's. In all, the sample holds about 64,000 distinct CDR3 sequences, and about 25% of those were seen once. Of the sample, less than 8% falls within the top ten clones.

For CDR1 and CDR2, the germline V gene lists SQVTM and ANQGSEA. V is shortened by 5 bases, J by 5 bases, and the region joining them spans 13 bases. Counted from cysteine to phenylalanine, this CDR3 has 12 amino acids. The entry retains the CDR3 DNA only, 36 bases that are in frame from base 1. This clonotype was observed at least ten times. What antigen it recognizes has not been identified. No qualities accompany the bases; no much larger clone lies one base away. This sample comprised PBMCs, obtained before treatment. The sequence links TRBV29-1 to TRBJ2-7; tentative D gene TRBD2, with 6 bases matching. The origin of this receptor is a male donor with rectosigmoid adenocarcinoma. At the DNA level, the sequence is TGCAGCGTTCTCCCCGGGAGCAACGAGCAGTACTTC. This is translated as CSVLPGSNEQYF.